This entry lists 10 T cell receptor beta chains sequenced from one sample in a study of multiple sclerosis patients with progressive multifocal leukoencephalopathy. Time point in this sample: before natalizumab initiation. The repertoire was sequenced with immunoSEQ multiplex PCR; TCRdb's copy has only in-frame clones and lacks some. The sample lists under 35,000 clones; 80% to 95% were seen once. Sequenced: PBMCs. These receptors all come from a man aged 25 to 45 with multiple sclerosis.

The V call is TRBV27, the J call TRBJ2-5, with 13 bases lining up with TRBD2. The trim removed 1 base at V and 5 bases at J, leaving 10 bases unmatched. Per the germline V gene, CDR1 is MNHEY and CDR2 is SMNVEV (reference sequence). The CDR3 consists of 18 residues. The CDR3 DNA reads as TGTGCCAGCAGTTTATTAACTAGCGGGAGGGCGATCGGTGAGACCCAGTACTTC. This translates into CASSLLTSGRAIGETQYF.

V and J are TRBV7-9 and TRBJ2-3; D is uncertain. This CDR3 spans 13 amino acids. Looked up from germline, CDR1 is SEHNR and CDR2 is FQNEAQ (reference sequence). Trimming left V 4 bases short and J 5 bases short, with 10 bases between. CDR3 region: CASSSKYQDTQYF. In nucleotides, the CDR3 is TGTGCCAGCAGCTCAAAATACCAAGATACGCAGTATTTT.

The J gene is TRBJ2-7, the V gene TRBV2; 10 nucleotides match TRBD1. This CDR3 comprises 15 residues. The J segment lost 0 bases and the V segment lost 6 bases, leaving 5 bases of the junction unmatched. Germline CDR1 reads SNHLY; CDR2 reads FYNNEI. The CDR3 protein is CASRVGQGSSYEQYF. The CDR3 DNA reads TGTGCCAGCAGGGTGGGACAGGGGAGCTCCTACGAGCAGTACTTC.

The V call is TRBV11-2, the J call TRBJ2-2; D is ambiguous. The DNA end favors TRBJ1-3, so the J call may be wrong. The CDR3 is 15 residues long. Looked up from germline, CDR1 is SGHAT and CDR2 is FQNNGV. In DNA, the CDR3 is TGTGCCAGCAGCTTAAATTCCCTATCTGGAAACACCATATATTTT. It yields the protein CASSLNSLSGNTIYF.

This CDR3 is CASSVSGSKNIQYF. CDR3 in DNA: TGTGCCAGCAGCGTGTCTGGTTCCAAAAACATTCAGTACTTC. This sequence joins TRBV9 and TRBJ2-4; D not certain. Deletions cut 2 bases from V and 2 bases from J, with 8 bases between. The germline V gene has CDR1 SGDLS and CDR2 YYNGEE. The CDR3 is 14 residues long.

The chain is built from TRBV7-2 and TRBJ1-5; the D gene is possibly TRBD1 (6 bases). Trimming removed 1 base at V and 2 bases at J, with 12 bases between. Germline CDR1 is SGHTA and CDR2 is FQGNSA. The CDR3 has 16 amino acids. DNA of the CDR3: TGTGCCAGCAGCTTAGGGGCGGGGGCCGGCAATCAGCCCCAGCATTTT. Translated: CASSLGAGAGNQPQHF.

The rearrangement uses TRBV4-2 and TRBJ1-5, with D possibly TRBD1 on 5 matching bases. This CDR3 spans 16 amino acids. Germline V gene sequence: CDR1 LGHNA, CDR2 YNFKEQ. V was trimmed by 2 bases and J by 1 base, leaving 12 bases between them. The CDR3 DNA sequence: TGTGCCAGCAGCCAATCCGGGACGCTGAGCAATCAGCCCCAGCATTTT. This sequence encodes CASSQSGTLSNQPQHF.

As DNA, the CDR3 is TGTGCCAGCAGCGATGGGGACAGTCTACAGCCCCAGCATTTT. Translating gives CASSDGDSLQPQHF. V gene TRBV9 combines with J gene TRBJ1-5; the match to TRBD1 covers 7 bases. The CDR3 length is 14 residues. Germline CDR1 and CDR2: SGDLS and YYNGEE. V trimming: 3 bases; J trimming: 7 bases; junction bases outside the gene matches: 7.

The V and J genes are TRBV5-1 and TRBJ2-3; TRBD2 matches 16 bases. Losses at the gene ends were 4 bases for V and 5 bases for J; bases not matched to a gene: 4. Germline values: CDR1 SGHRS, CDR2 YFSETQ. The CDR3 runs to 16 residues. The DNA of the CDR3 is TGCGCCAGCAGCACCGGGACTAGCGGGAGGGGAGATACGCAGTATTTT. It translates to CASSTGTSGRGDTQYF.

This clone showed up just a few times. This chain connects TRBV7-8 to TRBJ2-3; TRBD1 is a possible D gene (6 bases). The CDR3 contains 17 residues. Trimming left V 1 base short and J 3 bases short, with 17 bases between. In germline, CDR1 is SGHVS, CDR2 FQNEAQ. The CDR3 is CASSLGSGRGRTDTQYF. CDR3 nucleotides: TGTGCCAGCAGCTTAGGTTCTGGCAGGGGACGGACAGATACGCAGTATTTT.